This T cell receptor beta chain is drawn from a study of CD8 T cells in Susac syndrome. CDR3 size: 14 residues. Germline V CDR1 and CDR2: MNHEY, SMNVEV (reference sequence). Deletions cut 2 bases from V and 5 bases from J, with 10 bases between. Reverse transcription of 0.5 to 1 ug RNA used random hexamers. TCRdb fed the immunoSEQ multiplex PCR reads into MiXCR, producing one record per CDR3 protein. The sample has some 160,000 distinct CDR3 sequences; 85% to 95% are singletons. Negative isolation was applied to CD8+ and CD4+ T cells, and FACS enrichment was applied to TEMRA cells. The origin of this receptor is a human donor with multiple sclerosis. Sequenced sample: CD8+ T cells from PBMCs. J is TRBJ1-5 and V is TRBV27, with D maybe TRBD1 (5 bases). The CDR3 region has the DNA TGTGCCAGCAGTTTAGGACCCAGGGATCAGCCCCAGCATTTT. Its translation: CASSLGPRDQPQHF.